This T cell receptor (beta chain) was sequenced for a study of PD-1 blockade in classical Hodgkin lymphoma. Study in general: Patients had nivolumab dosed at 3 mg/kg, delivered intravenously every 2 weeks.

Profiled with immunoSEQ multiplex PCR; TCRdb holds only in-frame clones, not every one. The sample carries approximately 99,000 clones, 89% recorded once. Relapse after autologous stem cell transplantation occurred in every patient, and brentuximab vedotin exposure varied. Under best response, outcomes were complete response, partial response or progressive disease. General observations from the study: Exclusion applied to patients who initiated nivolumab less than 1 year following ASCT.

This clone was recorded only once. The antigen is undetermined. Sequences were derived from peripheral blood mononuclear cells (PBMCs), sampled before the second cycle of nivolumab. This receptor was taken from a human donor with classical Hodgkin lymphoma.

The CDR3 nucleotides are TGTGCCACCGGACAGGGGTACACTGAAGCTTTCTTT. Protein sequence: CATGQGYTEAFF. The chain has TRBV28 and TRBJ1-1; 9 nucleotides align to TRBD1. J gave up 3 bases and V 10 bases, and 3 bases lay outside the gene matches. The CDR3 is 12 amino acids. Germline CDR1 reads MDHEN; CDR2 reads SYDVKM.